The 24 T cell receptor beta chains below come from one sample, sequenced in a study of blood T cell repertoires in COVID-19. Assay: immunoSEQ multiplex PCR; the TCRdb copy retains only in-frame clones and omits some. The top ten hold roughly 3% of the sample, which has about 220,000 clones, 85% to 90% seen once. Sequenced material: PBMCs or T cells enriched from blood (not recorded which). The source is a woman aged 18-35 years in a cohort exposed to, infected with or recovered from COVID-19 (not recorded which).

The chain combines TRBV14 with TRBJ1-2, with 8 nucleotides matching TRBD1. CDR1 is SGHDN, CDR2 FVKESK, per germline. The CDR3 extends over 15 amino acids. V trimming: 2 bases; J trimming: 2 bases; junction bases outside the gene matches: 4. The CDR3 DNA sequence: TGTGCCAGCAGCCAACTACACAGGGGGAACTATGGCTACACCTTC. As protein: CASSQLHRGNYGYTF.

CDR3: CASSAKSNGNTEAFF. In DNA form, the CDR3 reads TGCGCCAGCAGCGCAAAGTCAAACGGGAACACTGAAGCTTTCTTT. The chain has TRBV5-1 and TRBJ1-1; D remains unclear. The V end was cut by 4 bases, the J end by 1 base, with 14 bases between. CDR3 length equals 15 residues. The germline gives CDR1 SGHRS, CDR2 YFSETQ.

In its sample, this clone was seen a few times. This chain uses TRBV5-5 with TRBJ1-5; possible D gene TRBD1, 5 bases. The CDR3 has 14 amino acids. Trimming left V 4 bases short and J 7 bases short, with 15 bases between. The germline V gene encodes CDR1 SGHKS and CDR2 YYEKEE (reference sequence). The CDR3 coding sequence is TGTGCCAGCAGCCCCCGGGACTACGACCAGCCCCAGCATTTT. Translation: CASSPRDYDQPQHF.

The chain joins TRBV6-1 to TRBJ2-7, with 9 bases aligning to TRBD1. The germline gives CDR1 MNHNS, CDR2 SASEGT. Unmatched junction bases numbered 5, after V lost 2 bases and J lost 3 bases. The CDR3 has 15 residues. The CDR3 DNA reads TGTGCCAGCAGTGAACGACAGGGGGTGGGCTACGAGCAGTACTTC. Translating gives CASSERQGVGYEQYF.

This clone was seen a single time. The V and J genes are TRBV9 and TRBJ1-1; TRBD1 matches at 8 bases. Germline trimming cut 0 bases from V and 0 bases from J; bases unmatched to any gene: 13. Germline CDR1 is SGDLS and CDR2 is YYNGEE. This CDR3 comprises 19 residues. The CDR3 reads CASSVDPGQVGGMNTEAFF. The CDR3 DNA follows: TGTGCCAGCAGCGTAGACCCGGGACAGGTTGGGGGTATGAACACTGAAGCTTTCTTT. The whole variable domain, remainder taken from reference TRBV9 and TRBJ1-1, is DSGVTQTPKHLITATGQRVTLRCSPRSGDLSVYWYQQSLDQGLQFLIQYYNGEERAKGNILERFSAQQFPDLHSELNLSSLELGDSALYFCASSVDPGQVGGMNTEAFFGQGTRLTVV.

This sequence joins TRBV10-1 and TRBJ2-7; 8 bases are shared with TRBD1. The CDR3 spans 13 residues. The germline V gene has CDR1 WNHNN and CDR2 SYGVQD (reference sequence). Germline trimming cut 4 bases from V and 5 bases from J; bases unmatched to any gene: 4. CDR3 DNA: TGCGCCAGCAGTGCCGGGACAGGAAACGAGCAGTACTTC. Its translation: CASSAGTGNEQYF.

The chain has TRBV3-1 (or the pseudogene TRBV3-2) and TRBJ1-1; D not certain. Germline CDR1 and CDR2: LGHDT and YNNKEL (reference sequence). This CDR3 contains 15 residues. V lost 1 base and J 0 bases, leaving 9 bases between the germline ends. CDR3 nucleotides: TGTGCCAGCAGCCAAGTTCGCAACATGAACACTGAAGCTTTCTTT. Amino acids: CASSQVRNMNTEAFF.

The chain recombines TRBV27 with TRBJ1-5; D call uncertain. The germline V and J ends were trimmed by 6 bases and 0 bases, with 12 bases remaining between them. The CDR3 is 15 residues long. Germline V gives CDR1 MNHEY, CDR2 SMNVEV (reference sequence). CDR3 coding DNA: TGTGCCAGCAGGGAGGGCGTTAGTAGCAATCAGCCCCAGCATTTT. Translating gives CASREGVSSNQPQHF.

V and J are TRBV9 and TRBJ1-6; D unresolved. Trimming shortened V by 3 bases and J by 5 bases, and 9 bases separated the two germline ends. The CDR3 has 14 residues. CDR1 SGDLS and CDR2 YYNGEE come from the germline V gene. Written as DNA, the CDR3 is TGTGCCAGCAGCGCCGGACTGAATAATTCACCCCTCCACTTT. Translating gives CASSAGLNNSPLHF.

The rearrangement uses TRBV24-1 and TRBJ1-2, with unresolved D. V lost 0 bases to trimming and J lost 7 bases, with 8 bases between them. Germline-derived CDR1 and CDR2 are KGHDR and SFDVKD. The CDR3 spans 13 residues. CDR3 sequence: CATSDLGQLGYTF. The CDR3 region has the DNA TGTGCCACCAGTGATTTGGGGCAGCTTGGCTACACCTTC.

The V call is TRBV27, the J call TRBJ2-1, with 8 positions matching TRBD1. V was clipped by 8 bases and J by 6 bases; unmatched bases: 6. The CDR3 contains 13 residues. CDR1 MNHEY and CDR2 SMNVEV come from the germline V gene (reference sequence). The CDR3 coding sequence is TGTGCCAGCTGCAGGGGGCCGGGCAATGAGCAGTTCTTC. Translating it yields CASCRGPGNEQFF.

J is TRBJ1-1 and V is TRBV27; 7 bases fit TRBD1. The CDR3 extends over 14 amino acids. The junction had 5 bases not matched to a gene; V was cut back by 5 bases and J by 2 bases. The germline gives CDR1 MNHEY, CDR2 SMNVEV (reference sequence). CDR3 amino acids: CASSPGTANTEAFF. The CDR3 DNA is TGTGCCAGCAGTCCGGGGACAGCTAACACTGAAGCTTTCTTT.

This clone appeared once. In DNA, the CDR3 is TGTGCCAGCAGCCAAGACAGGGAGGATCAGCCCCAGCATTTT. Protein: CASSQDREDQPQHF. J is TRBJ1-5 and V is TRBV7-8, with 7 bases lining up with TRBD1. V lost 5 bases to trimming and J lost 5 bases; unmatched junction nucleotides: 6. This CDR3 has 14 amino acids. The germline V gene has CDR1 SGHVS and CDR2 FQNEAQ.

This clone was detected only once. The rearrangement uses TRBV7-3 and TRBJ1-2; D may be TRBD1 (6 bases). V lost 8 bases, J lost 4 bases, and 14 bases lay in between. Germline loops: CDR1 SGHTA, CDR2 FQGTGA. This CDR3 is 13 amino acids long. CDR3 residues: CASGPTGSYGYTF. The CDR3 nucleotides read TGTGCCAGCGGACCGACAGGAAGCTATGGCTACACCTTC.

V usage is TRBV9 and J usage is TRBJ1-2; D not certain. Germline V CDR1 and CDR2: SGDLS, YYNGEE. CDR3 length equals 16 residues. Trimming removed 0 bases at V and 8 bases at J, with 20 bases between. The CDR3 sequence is CASSVEAFDGTIGYTF. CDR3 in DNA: TGTGCCAGCAGCGTAGAGGCCTTTGACGGTACTATCGGCTACACCTTC.

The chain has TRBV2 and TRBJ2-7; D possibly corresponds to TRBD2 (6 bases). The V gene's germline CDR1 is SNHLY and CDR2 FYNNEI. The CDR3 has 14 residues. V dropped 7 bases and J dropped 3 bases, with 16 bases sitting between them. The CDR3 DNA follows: TGTGCCAGCACCGGGACTTACAACGGCTACGAGCAGTACTTC. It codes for CASTGTYNGYEQYF. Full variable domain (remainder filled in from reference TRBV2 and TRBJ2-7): EPEVTQTPSHQVTQMGQEVILRCVPISNHLYFYWYRQILGQKVEFLVSFYNNEISEKSEIFDDQFSVERPDGSNFTLKIRSTKLEDSAMYFCASTGTYNGYEQYFGPGTRLTVT.

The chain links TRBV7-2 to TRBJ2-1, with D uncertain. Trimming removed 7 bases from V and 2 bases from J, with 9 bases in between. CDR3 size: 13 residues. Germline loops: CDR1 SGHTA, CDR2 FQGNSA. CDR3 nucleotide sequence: TGTGCCAGCACCACCAGGCCCTACAATGAGCAGTTCTTC. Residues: CASTTRPYNEQFF. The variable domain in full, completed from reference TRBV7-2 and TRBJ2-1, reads GAGVSQSPSNKVTEKGKDVELRCDPISGHTALYWYRQSLGQGLEFLIYFQGNSAPDKSGLPSDRFSAERTGGSVSTLTIQRTQQEDSAVYLCASTTRPYNEQFFGPGTRLTVL.

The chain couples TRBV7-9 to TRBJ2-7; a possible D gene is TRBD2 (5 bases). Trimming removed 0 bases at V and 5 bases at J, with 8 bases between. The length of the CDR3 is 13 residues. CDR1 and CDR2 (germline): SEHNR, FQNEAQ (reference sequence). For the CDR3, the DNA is TGTGCCAGCAGCTTAGCGGGAGCGAACGAGCAGTACTTC. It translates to CASSLAGANEQYF.

CDR3: CASSWSAEAFF. In nucleotides, the CDR3 is TGTGCCAGCAGTTGGAGCGCTGAAGCTTTCTTT. The rearrangement links TRBV28 to TRBJ1-1; D is uncertain. The CDR3 spans 11 residues. V was trimmed by 4 bases and J by 6 bases, leaving 6 bases between them. Germline values: CDR1 MDHEN, CDR2 SYDVKM.

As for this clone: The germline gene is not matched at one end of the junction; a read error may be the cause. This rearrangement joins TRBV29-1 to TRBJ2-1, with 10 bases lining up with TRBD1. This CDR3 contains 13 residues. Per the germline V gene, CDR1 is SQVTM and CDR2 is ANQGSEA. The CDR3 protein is CRVGTGDYNEQFF. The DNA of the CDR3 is TGCAGGGTTGGGACAGGGGATTACAATGAGCAGTTCTTC.

The CDR3 is CASSSRGGGRTGELFF. The CDR3 DNA is TGTGCCAGCAGCTCCCGAGGCGGGGGGCGAACCGGGGAGCTGTTTTTT. V and J are TRBV7-9 and TRBJ2-2; 8 positions agree with TRBD2. Trimming at V came to 4 bases and at J to 5 bases, leaving 9 bases not matched to a gene. Germline lookup yields CDR1 SEHNR and CDR2 FQNEAQ (reference sequence). The CDR3 has 16 residues.

CDR3 sequence reads: CASSQGGSTVEQFF. CDR3 sequence (DNA): TGTGCCAGCAGCCAAGGCGGGAGTACGGTTGAGCAGTTCTTC. The chain uses TRBV3-1 (or the pseudogene TRBV3-2) and TRBJ2-1, with 7 bases that match TRBD2. Unmatched junction bases numbered 6, after V lost 1 base and J lost 9 bases. The V gene's germline CDR1 is LGHDT and CDR2 YNNKEL (reference sequence). The CDR3 runs to 14 residues.

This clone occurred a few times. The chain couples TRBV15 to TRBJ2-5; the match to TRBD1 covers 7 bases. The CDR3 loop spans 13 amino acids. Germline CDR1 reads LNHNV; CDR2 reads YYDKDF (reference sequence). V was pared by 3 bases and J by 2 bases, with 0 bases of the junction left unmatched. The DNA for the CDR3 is TGTGCCACCAGCAGGGACAGGCAAGAGACCCAGTACTTC. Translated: CATSRDRQETQYF.

The CDR3 bases are TGTGCCAGTAGTATGGAGGTAACTGGAAACACCATATATTTT. As protein: CASSMEVTGNTIYF. The rearrangement links TRBV19 to TRBJ1-3; D remains unclear. Germline V gene sequence: CDR1 LNHDA, CDR2 SQIVND (reference sequence). The germline V and J ends were trimmed by 3 bases and 2 bases, with 8 bases remaining between them. CDR3 length: 14 residues.